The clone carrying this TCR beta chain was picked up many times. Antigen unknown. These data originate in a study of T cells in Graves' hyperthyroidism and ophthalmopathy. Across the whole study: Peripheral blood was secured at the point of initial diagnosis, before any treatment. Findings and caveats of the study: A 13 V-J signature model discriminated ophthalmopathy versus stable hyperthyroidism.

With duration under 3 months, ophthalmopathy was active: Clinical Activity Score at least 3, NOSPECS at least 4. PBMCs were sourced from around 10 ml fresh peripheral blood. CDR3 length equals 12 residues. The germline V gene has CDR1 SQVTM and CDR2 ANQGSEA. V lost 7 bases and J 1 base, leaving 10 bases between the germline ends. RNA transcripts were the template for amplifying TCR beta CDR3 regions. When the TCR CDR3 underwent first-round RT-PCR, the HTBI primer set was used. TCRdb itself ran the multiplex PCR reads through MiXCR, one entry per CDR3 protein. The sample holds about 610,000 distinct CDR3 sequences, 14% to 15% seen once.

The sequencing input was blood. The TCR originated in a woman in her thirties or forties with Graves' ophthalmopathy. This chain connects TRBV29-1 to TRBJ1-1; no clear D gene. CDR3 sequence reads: CSGGGKNTEAFF. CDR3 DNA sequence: TGCAGCGGGGGTGGCAAGAACACTGAAGCTTTCTTT.